This TCR beta chain is from a study of shared clonotypes between healthy human individuals. This clone was seen a few times. The antigen is not known. Different DNA sequences within this sample yield the same CDR3. V lost 0 bases, J lost 1 base, and 0 bases stayed unmatched. This CDR3 is 15 amino acids long. Germline assignment: CDR1 SGDLS and CDR2 YYNGEE. Repertoires were generated with immunoSEQ multiplex PCR, while TCRdb's copy carries only in-frame clones and drops some. This table has roughly 2.2 million clones, around 92% appearing once. Study conclusions and caveats: Memory subsets generally showed lower estimated richness than naive subsets.

Into CD45RA+ naive and CD45RA-negative memory subsets, the CD4+ cells were split. This chain uses TRBV9 with TRBJ2-3; 9 bases are shared with TRBD1. Source material: naive CD4+ T cells from PBMCs. Noted subset: CD45RA+ positively selected. The receptor was derived from a man between 18 and 29 years old in good health. Some clones in this sample may be carry-over from other donors' samples. CDR3 sequence: CASSVGTGGTDTQYF. As DNA, the CDR3 is TGTGCCAGCAGCGTAGGGACAGGGGGCACAGATACGCAGTATTTT.